This TCR beta chain was obtained from a study of beta chain features in type 1 diabetes. General study points: In the patient group, naive, central memory and Treg TCRB repertoires seemed more alike than in the healthy donor group. Significant though moderate, a shortening of TCRB CDR3s appeared in all four CD4+ subsets of Type 1 diabetes patients.

Sorting gave populations that all exceeded 95% purity. The V gene lost 2 bases and the J gene lost 4 bases, with 14 bases spanning the gap. This CDR3 has 15 amino acids. Germline loops: CDR1 SQVTM, CDR2 ANQGSEA. Expressed TCRB transcripts were sequenced after all isolated RNA was converted to cDNA. Data came from immunoSEQ multiplex PCR; TCRdb stores just in-frame clones and leaves some out. The data show about half a million clones, with 9.5% to 12% seen just once and around 0.05% held by the top ten. As to this clone: Its specificity is not known.

This chain links TRBV29-1 with TRBJ2-2; TRBD1 or TRBD2 may be the D gene (5 bases each). Material for sequencing was naive CD4+ T cells from blood. This receptor was taken from a woman younger than 35 in good health. The chain's CDR3 is CSVESHGARTGELFF. The DNA for the CDR3 is TGCAGCGTTGAAAGTCACGGGGCGCGCACCGGGGAGCTGTTTTTT.